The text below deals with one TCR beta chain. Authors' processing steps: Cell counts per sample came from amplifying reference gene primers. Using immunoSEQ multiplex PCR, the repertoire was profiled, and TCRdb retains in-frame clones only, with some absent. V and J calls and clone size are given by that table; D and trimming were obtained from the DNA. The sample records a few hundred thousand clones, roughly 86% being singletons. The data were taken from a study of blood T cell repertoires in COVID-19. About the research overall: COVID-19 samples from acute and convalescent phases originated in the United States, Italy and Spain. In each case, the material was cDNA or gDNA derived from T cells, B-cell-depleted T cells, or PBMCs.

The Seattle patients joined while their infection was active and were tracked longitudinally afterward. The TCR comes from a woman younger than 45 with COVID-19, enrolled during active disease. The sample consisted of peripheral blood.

The CDR3, as DNA: TGTGCCAGCAGTTACGCCCTGGGGGCGCCGAACACTGAAGCTTTCTTT. Its protein is CASSYALGAPNTEAFF. The rearrangement links TRBV6-5 to TRBJ1-1; D might be TRBD1 (6 bases). The V and J ends lost 2 bases and 1 base respectively, with 14 bases between them. The germline CDR1 and CDR2 sequences are MNHEY and SVGAGI. CDR3 length: 16 residues.